The source of this T cell receptor beta chain is a study of CD8+CD57+ T cells in acquired aplastic anemia. Germline V gene lookup returns CDR1 LNHNV and CDR2 YYDKDF (reference sequence). The CDR3 is made up of 15 amino acids. The germline V and J ends were trimmed by 0 bases and 3 bases, with 12 bases remaining between them. Findings and limits, study-wide: Simpson's diversity of CD8+ cells was not significantly different in patients compared with controls. Patients and controls turned out to have 25 to 35 CD8+ CDR3 sequences in common.

Concerning this clonotype itself: Its antigen is not known.

Genomic DNA, the template, was used for profiling of the TCR beta VDJ and CDR3. Each CDR3 protein gets one entry after TCRdb re-called the reads with MiXCR. The sample shows 50,000 to 65,000 distinct CDR3 sequences, 45% to 70% of them seen only once. The TCR originated in a human donor in good health, serving as a control. The rearrangement uses TRBV15 and TRBJ2-7; maybe TRBD2 (7 bases). Sequencing was done on a sample of sorted CD4+, CD8+, or CD8+CD57+ T cells (not recorded which) from PBMCs. CDR3 DNA: TGTGCCACCAGCAGAGAGAGGGGGGGCAGCTACGAGCAGTACTTC. Encoded protein: CATSRERGGSYEQYF.